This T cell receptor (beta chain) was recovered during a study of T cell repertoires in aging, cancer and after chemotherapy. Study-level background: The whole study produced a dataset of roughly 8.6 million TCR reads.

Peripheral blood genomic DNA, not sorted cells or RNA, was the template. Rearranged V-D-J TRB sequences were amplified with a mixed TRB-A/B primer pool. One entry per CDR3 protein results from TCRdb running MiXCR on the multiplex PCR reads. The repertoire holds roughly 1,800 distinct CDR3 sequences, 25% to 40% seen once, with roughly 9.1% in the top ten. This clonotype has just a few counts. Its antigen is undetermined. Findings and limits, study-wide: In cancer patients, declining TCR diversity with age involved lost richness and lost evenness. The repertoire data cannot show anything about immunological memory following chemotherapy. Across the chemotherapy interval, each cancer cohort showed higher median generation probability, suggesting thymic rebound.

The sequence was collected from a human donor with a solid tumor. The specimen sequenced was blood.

Here the CDR3 reads CASSSSTGFYGYTF. In DNA, the CDR3 is TGTGCCAGCAGCTCATCCACAGGGTTCTATGGCTACACCTTC. V and J are TRBV28 and TRBJ1-2, with D perhaps TRBD1 (6 bases). Germline V gene sequence: CDR1 MDHEN, CDR2 SYDVKM. The CDR3 consists of 14 residues. Between the trimmed V and J ends, which lost 6 bases and 4 bases, there was a span of 15 bases.